The 20 T cell receptor beta chains below come from one sample, sequenced in a study of CD8 T cells in ankylosing spondylitis. TCRdb re-called the 5' RACE reads with MiXCR, one entry per CDR3 protein. The sample lists about 160,000 distinct CDR3 sequences; around 16% were seen once. The sample comprised blood, either unsorted or a sorted T cell fraction (not recorded which). These receptors were obtained from a male donor with ankylosing spondylitis or in good health (not recorded which).

The gene calls are TRBV20-1 and TRBJ2-2; D is undetermined. V was shortened by 3 bases and J by 3 bases, with 11 bases between the two germline ends. The CDR3 is 14 residues long. CDR1 is DFQATT, CDR2 SNEGSKA, per germline (reference sequence). This CDR3 reads CSASERWHTGELFF. The CDR3 bases are TGCAGTGCTAGTGAACGATGGCACACCGGGGAGCTGTTTTTT.

This clonotype was recorded a few times. This chain joins TRBV29-1 and TRBJ2-5, with 10 bases fitting TRBD2. The V segment lost 3 bases and the J segment 10 bases; nucleotides outside the gene matches: 8. CDR3 size: 13 residues. The V gene's germline CDR1 is SQVTM and CDR2 ANQGSEA. CDR3 nucleotides: TGCAGCGTTGATATCGCTAGCGGGAGAAGCCAGTACTTC. Encoded protein: CSVDIASGRSQYF.

This clonotype was seen a handful of times. A clone one base away is much larger, so this may be a read error. This rearrangement joins TRBV24-1 to TRBJ2-2; the D is unclear. This CDR3 is 14 amino acids long. Trimming pared 5 bases from V and 1 base from J, leaving 7 bases between. Germline CDR1 KGHDR, CDR2 SFDVKD. CDR3 amino acids: CATSVRLNTGELFF. The DNA of the CDR3 is TGTGCCACCAGTGTCCGCTTGAACACCGGGGAGCTGTTTTTT.

J is TRBJ2-1 and V is TRBV10-3; 7 bases agree with TRBD2. The CDR3 extends over 13 amino acids. The V gene end was trimmed by 6 bases and the J gene end by 10 bases; junction bases not matched to a gene: 9. CDR1 is ENHRY, CDR2 SYGVKD, per germline. Here the CDR3 DNA reads TGTGCCATCAGATCAAGAGCGGGAACCGAGCAGTTCTTC. Translating gives CAIRSRAGTEQFF.

The chain couples TRBV28 to TRBJ2-4; 14 bases map to TRBD2. Per germline, CDR1 MDHEN and CDR2 SYDVKM. V trimming: 3 bases; J trimming: 1 base; junction bases outside the gene matches: 20. This CDR3 contains 23 residues. The CDR3 spells CASSFGQGGLAGVLRVAKNIQYF. For the CDR3, the DNA is TGTGCCAGCAGTTTTGGACAGGGGGGACTAGCGGGAGTCCTTAGGGTTGCCAAAAACATTCAGTACTTC.

This clonotype occurred many times. This chain uses TRBV2 with TRBJ2-1, with D unresolved. The CDR3 has 16 amino acids. V lost 2 bases to trimming and J lost 1 base, with 12 bases between them. Looked up from germline, CDR1 is SNHLY and CDR2 is FYNNEI. CDR3: CASSESRGGSYNEQFF. CDR3 in DNA: TGTGCCAGCAGTGAATCCAGAGGTGGGTCCTACAATGAGCAGTTCTTC. The entire variable domain, with the rest obtained from reference TRBV2 and TRBJ2-1, is as follows: EPEVTQTPSHQVTQMGQEVILRCVPISNHLYFYWYRQILGQKVEFLVSFYNNEISEKSEIFDDQFSVERPDGSNFTLKIRSTKLEDSAMYFCASSESRGGSYNEQFFGPGTRLTVL.

In this sample, this clonotype turned up many times. V and J are TRBV5-1 and TRBJ1-2; 9 nucleotides match TRBD1. Trimming took 3 bases from V and 2 from J; bases not matched to a gene: 2. The germline gives CDR1 SGHRS, CDR2 YFSETQ. This CDR3 has 14 residues. CDR3 loop: CASSSGQGNYGYTF. The CDR3 DNA reads as TGCGCCAGCAGCTCCGGACAGGGGAACTATGGCTACACCTTC.

This clonotype was counted at least ten times. This chain uses TRBV5-1 with TRBJ2-2; 8 positions agree with TRBD1. Germline V lookup: CDR1 SGHRS, CDR2 YFSETQ. V lost 5 bases and J lost 0; bases outside the gene matches: 3. The CDR3 sequence is 15 residues long. Here the CDR3 DNA reads TGCGCCAGCAGTCTGACAGGGGCGAACACCGGGGAGCTGTTTTTT. As protein: CASSLTGANTGELFF.

This clonotype was recorded a few times. This chain uses TRBV6-5 with TRBJ2-5, with TRBD1 identical over 10 bases. CDR3 length: 17 residues. Per germline, CDR1 MNHEY and CDR2 SVGAGI. With 7 bases clipped from V and 4 bases from J, the junction kept 15 bases outside the gene matches. The CDR3: CASKRQGAGSWPETQYF. CDR3 sequence (DNA): TGTGCCAGCAAAAGACAGGGGGCTGGGAGTTGGCCAGAGACCCAGTACTTC.

Remarks on this clonotype: Sequence at one end of the junction differs from germline and may be a read error. The gene calls are TRBV25-1 and TRBJ2-6, with D maybe TRBD1 (5 bases). Germline lookup yields CDR1 MGHDK and CDR2 SYGVNS. The CDR3 has 16 residues. DNA of the CDR3: TGTGCCAGCAGTGACGTCGCCAGCTCTGGGGCCAACGCCCTGACTTTC. Translated: CASSDVASSGANALTF.

This clonotype was seen ten or more times. The rearrangement uses TRBV24-1 and TRBJ2-5; a weak D match, TRBD1 (5 bases). The V gene's germline CDR1 is KGHDR and CDR2 SFDVKD. V was shortened by 5 bases and J by 1 base, with 10 bases between the two germline ends. CDR3 size: 14 residues. The CDR3 loop is CATSATAVQETQYF. For the CDR3, the DNA is TGTGCCACCAGTGCGACAGCAGTCCAAGAGACCCAGTACTTC.

A few counts support this clonotype. V usage is TRBV18 and J usage is TRBJ2-1; 8 bases align to TRBD2. The CDR3 spans 16 residues. The germline CDR1 and CDR2 sequences are KGHSH and LQKENI. Germline trimming cut 3 bases from V and 6 bases from J; bases unmatched to any gene: 10. CDR3 loop: CASSPRLREDGNEQFF. CDR3 DNA: TGTGCCAGCTCACCTAGGCTGCGGGAGGATGGCAATGAGCAGTTCTTC.

The chain uses TRBV10-2 and TRBJ2-7; 11 positions agree with TRBD2. This CDR3 comprises 15 residues. CDR1 is WSHSY and CDR2 is SAAADI in the germline V gene. J lost 4 bases, V lost 4 bases, and 6 bases had no gene match. The CDR3 bases are TGCGCCAGCAGTGTCTATAGCGGGAGGGATTACGAGCAGTACTTC. Translated, it gives CASSVYSGRDYEQYF.

The rearrangement uses TRBV28 and TRBJ1-5; TRBD1 agrees at 7 bases. The CDR3 has 15 residues. Germline V CDR1 and CDR2: MDHEN, SYDVKM. The ends lost 8 bases at V and 6 bases at J; junction bases unmatched: 13. In DNA form, the CDR3 reads TGTGCCAGCGCAAGACGCGGGACAGCTACTCAGCCCCAGCATTTT. It encodes CASARRGTATQPQHF.

This clonotype has ten or more counts. This sequence joins TRBV20-1 and TRBJ1-2, with D uncertain. V was trimmed by 0 bases and J by 1 base, leaving 9 bases between them. CDR1 and CDR2 from the germline V gene are DFQATT and SNEGSKA (reference sequence). The CDR3 totals 14 residues. CDR3 protein: CSARDLWVNYGYTF. CDR3 bases: TGCAGTGCTAGAGATCTTTGGGTTAACTATGGCTACACCTTC.

The chain joins TRBV6-6 to TRBJ2-5, with D perhaps matching TRBD1 or TRBD2 (6 bases each). Germline V lookup: CDR1 MNHNY, CDR2 SVGAGI (reference sequence). The V end lost 7 bases, the J end lost 5 bases, and 14 bases lay between the germline ends. The CDR3 extends over 13 amino acids. CDR3 bases: TGTGCCAGCACCCACAGGGACTTGGAGACCCAGTACTTC. As protein: CASTHRDLETQYF.

At least ten counts were recorded for this clonotype. The genes are TRBV19 and TRBJ1-4, with D possibly matching TRBD1 (5 bases). V was shortened by 7 bases and J by 1 base, with 7 bases between the two germline ends. In germline, CDR1 is LNHDA, CDR2 SQIVND (reference sequence). This CDR3 contains 13 residues. The DNA for the CDR3 is TGTGCCAGTAATGGGGGAACTAATGAAAAACTGTTTTTT. It translates to CASNGGTNEKLFF.

V and J are TRBV20-1 and TRBJ2-7; 8 nucleotides line up with TRBD2. This CDR3 is built from 15 residues. Germline V gene data show CDR1 as DFQATT and CDR2 as SNEGSKA (reference sequence). With 3 bases clipped from V and 0 bases from J, the junction kept 7 bases outside the gene matches. DNA for the CDR3: TGCAGTGCTAGGACTGCCAGCGGGAGCTCCTACGAGCAGTACTTC. Amino acids: CSARTASGSSYEQYF.

This clonotype has more than one count but fewer than ten. The genes are TRBV11-2 and TRBJ1-1; no clear D gene. The V gene lost 1 base and the J gene lost 1 base, with 10 bases spanning the gap. This CDR3 has 15 amino acids. Germline-derived CDR1 and CDR2 are SGHAT and FQNNGV. The CDR3 sequence: CASSLGAGRNTEAFF. CDR3 in DNA: TGTGCCAGCAGCTTAGGGGCTGGGAGGAACACTGAAGCTTTCTTT.

This clonotype was counted only a few times. The rearrangement uses TRBV20-1 and TRBJ2-7; maybe TRBD2 (5 bases). Germline CDR1 reads DFQATT; CDR2 reads SNEGSKA (reference sequence). There are 16 residues in the CDR3. V lost 3 bases and J lost 2, with 20 bases in between. The CDR3: CSARDFTGSETYEQYF. CDR3 DNA sequence: TGCAGTGCTAGGGATTTTACGGGATCCGAGACCTACGAGCAGTACTTC.